The sequence of this T cell receptor beta chain was determined in a study of blood T cell repertoires in COVID-19. Study details: The origin of the acute and convalescent COVID-19 samples was the United States, Italy and Spain. PBMCs, B-cell-depleted T cells, or T cells were the source of the cDNA or gDNA that made up the material.

Authors' analysis steps: How many nucleated cells were present was estimated from reference gene primer amplification. Sequenced by immunoSEQ multiplex PCR; TCRdb stores in-frame clones only, minus some. V and J calls and clone size are given by that table; D and trimming were obtained from the DNA. The sample yields roughly 26,000 clones, 87% seen once. In its sample, this clone was seen once. This CDR3 has 15 residues. This clonotype was sampled from a human donor with active COVID-19. The donor label of this sample is uncertain. The sequenced material came from peripheral blood. This chain joins TRBV21-1 and TRBJ1-3; the DNA was not compared with TRBD1, the D call given in the table. TRBV21-1 is described as a pseudogene. CDR3 in amino acids: CASSNKGSSGNTIYF. In DNA form, the CDR3 reads TGTGCCAGCAGCAATAAGGGGTCCTCTGGAAACACCATATATTTT.